One and the same sample provided the 30 T cell receptor beta chains below, sequenced in a study of CD8 T cells in Susac syndrome. The RNA, roughly 0.45 to 1 ug, was put through reverse transcription using random hexamers. TCRdb reprocessed the immunoSEQ multiplex PCR reads via MiXCR and lists one record per CDR3 protein. This table holds just under 95,000 distinct CDR3 sequences, over 90% found once. The sequencing sample was made of CD4+ T cells from PBMCs. These receptors all stem from a human donor with Susac syndrome.

This chain joins TRBV7-2 and TRBJ1-1, with D possibly matching TRBD1 (5 bases). CDR3 length equals 16 residues. V was pared by 5 bases and J by 1 base, with 17 bases between. CDR1 and CDR2 (germline): SGHTA, FQGNSA. CDR3 DNA: TGTGCCAGCAGCCCGAGGGGCCCTGGGGGGAACACTGAAGCTTTCTTT. This gives the protein CASSPRGPGGNTEAFF.

This clonotype appeared once. The chain is built from TRBV18 and TRBJ2-3; unclear D gene. This CDR3 has 12 residues. V was cut by 0 bases and J by 4 bases, with 2 bases left in between. CDR1 is KGHSH and CDR2 is LQKENI in the germline V gene. The CDR3: CASSPPADTQYF. In DNA form, the CDR3 reads TGTGCCAGCTCACCACCGGCAGATACGCAGTATTTT.

The genes are TRBV11-2 and TRBJ2-2; the D is unclear. The germline gives CDR1 SGHAT, CDR2 FQNNGV. Trimming took off 5 bases at V and 4 bases at J, with 5 bases between the two ends. This CDR3 contains 12 residues. As DNA, the CDR3 is TGTGCCAGCAGCACCTTCACCGGGGAGCTGTTTTTT. Encoded protein: CASSTFTGELFF. The full variable domain, in which reference TRBV11-2 and TRBJ2-2 provide the parts outside the CDR3, is EAGVAQSPRYKIIEKRQSVAFWCNPISGHATLYWYQQILGQGPKLLIQFQNNGVVDDSQLPKDRFSAERLKGVDSTLKIQPAKLEDSAVYLCASSTFTGELFFGEGSRLTVL.

V and J are TRBV7-6 and TRBJ1-1, with D possibly being TRBD1 (6 bases). V lost 5 bases, J lost 0 bases, and 16 bases lay in between. Germline CDR1 is SGHVS and CDR2 is FNYEAQ. The CDR3 has 16 residues. The CDR3: CASSPIPGVMNTEAFF. CDR3 DNA: TGTGCCAGCAGCCCTATCCCAGGGGTTATGAACACTGAAGCTTTCTTT.

This chain joins TRBV30 and TRBJ2-3, with 9 bases fitting TRBD2. This CDR3 is 14 amino acids long. V was pared by 2 bases and J by 1 base, with 1 base of the junction left unmatched. In germline, CDR1 is GTSNPN, CDR2 SVGIG (reference sequence). CDR3 in amino acids: CAWSRTSGTDTQYF. The CDR3 DNA reads TGTGCCTGGAGTAGGACTAGCGGCACAGATACGCAGTATTTT.

The chain uses TRBV30 and TRBJ1-2; D might be TRBD1 (6 bases). Trimming took off 0 bases at V and 8 bases at J, with 13 bases between the two ends. Germline-derived CDR1 and CDR2 are GTSNPN and SVGIG (reference sequence). The CDR3 has 13 amino acids. CDR3 bases: TGTGCCTGGAGTGTAAGGGGGGGCGAAGGCTACACCTTC. Protein product: CAWSVRGGEGYTF. Variable domain in full (rest from reference TRBV30 and TRBJ1-2): SQTIHQWPATLVQPVGSPLSLECTVEGTSNPNLYWYRQAAGRGLQLLFYSVGIGQISSEVPQNLSASRPQDRQFILSSKKLLLSDSGFYLCAWSVRGGEGYTFGSGTRLTVV.

The chain carries TRBV6-5 and TRBJ2-5; TRBD1 agrees at 7 bases. This CDR3 contains 16 residues. V dropped 0 bases and J dropped 3; count of bases not matched to a gene: 7. Germline values: CDR1 MNHEY, CDR2 SVGAGI. The CDR3 loop is CASSYSKTGDKETQYF. As DNA, the CDR3 is TGTGCCAGCAGTTACTCGAAAACAGGGGACAAAGAGACCCAGTACTTC.

DNA for the CDR3: TGCAGTACAGACAGGGGGCACGGCTACACCTTC. This codes for CSTDRGHGYTF. The chain links TRBV29-1 to TRBJ1-2; TRBD1 matches at 10 bases. Germline loops: CDR1 SQVTM, CDR2 ANQGSEA. CDR3 length: 11 amino acids.

This clonotype was recorded only once. J is TRBJ1-1 and V is TRBV6-2 or TRBV6-3, with 7 nucleotides matching TRBD1. This CDR3 region has 12 residues. Germline V lookup: CDR1 MNHEY, CDR2 SVGEGT. V lost 5 bases to trimming and J lost 6 bases; unmatched junction nucleotides: 3. This CDR3 is CASSRTGAEAFF. DNA of the CDR3: TGTGCCAGCAGTAGGACAGGTGCTGAAGCTTTCTTT.

CDR3: CASSPWAGVGNQPQHF. DNA of the CDR3: TGTGCCAGCAGTCCATGGGCGGGGGTCGGCAATCAGCCCCAGCATTTT. V and J are TRBV27 and TRBJ1-5, with a tentative D call TRBD1 (5 bases). Germline CDR1 MNHEY, CDR2 SMNVEV (reference sequence). V lost 5 bases and J lost 2, with 16 bases in between. The CDR3 sequence is 16 residues long.

The chain employs TRBV30 and TRBJ2-2, with D maybe TRBD1 (6 bases). V was cut by 0 bases and J by 5 bases, with 13 bases left in between. Per germline, CDR1 GTSNPN and CDR2 SVGIG (reference sequence). The CDR3 contains 15 residues. CDR3: CAWSVGGHQTGELFF. The CDR3 DNA reads as TGTGCCTGGAGTGTAGGGGGACATCAAACCGGGGAGCTGTTTTTT.

The chain joins TRBV7-9 to TRBJ2-1; TRBD2 agrees at 10 bases. The CDR3 runs to 16 residues. The germline CDR1 and CDR2 sequences are SEHNR and FQNEAQ (reference sequence). V lost 1 base to trimming and J lost 5 bases; unmatched junction nucleotides: 5. The CDR3 sequence: CASSLGAGGPNNEQFF. The CDR3 bases are TGTGCCAGCAGCTTAGGAGCGGGGGGGCCTAACAATGAGCAGTTCTTC.

The chain has TRBV28 and TRBJ2-1, with 9 bases that match TRBD1. The length of the CDR3 is 13 residues. Unmatched junction bases numbered 8, after V lost 5 bases and J lost 12 bases. Germline-derived CDR1 and CDR2 are MDHEN and SYDVKM. Written as DNA, the CDR3 is TGTGCCAGCAGTGGGACAGGGAAAATCGGGCAGTTCTTC. Protein product: CASSGTGKIGQFF.

The chain employs TRBV7-9 and TRBJ2-3; TRBD1 matches 8 bases. Germline V lookup: CDR1 SEHNR, CDR2 FQNEAQ (reference sequence). Germline trimming cut 5 bases from V and 5 bases from J; bases unmatched to any gene: 6. The CDR3 is 14 amino acids. The CDR3 DNA sequence: TGTGCCAGCAGCGTCCAGGGGGCGGGAGATACGCAGTATTTT. Protein product: CASSVQGAGDTQYF.

The V call is TRBV28, the J call TRBJ1-2; no reliable D call. Trimming took off 8 bases at V and 7 bases at J, with 17 bases between the two ends. CDR3 size: 13 residues. Germline lookup yields CDR1 MDHEN and CDR2 SYDVKM. The CDR3 loop reads CASAGPNSGGYTF. Written as DNA, the CDR3 is TGTGCCAGCGCTGGCCCTAACTCTGGTGGCTACACCTTC.

The chain links TRBV18 to TRBJ2-5; D remains unclear. The CDR3 runs to 13 residues. Germline CDR1 and CDR2: KGHSH and LQKENI. V was trimmed by 3 bases and J by 2 bases, leaving 7 bases between them. CDR3 nucleotides: TGTGCCAGCTCACCCGCCGCTCAAGAGACCCAGTACTTC. It codes for CASSPAAQETQYF.

The chain couples TRBV2 to TRBJ2-1, with D possibly called TRBD1 or TRBD2 (5 bases each). V was clipped by 2 bases and J by 10 bases, with 15 bases between them. This CDR3 spans 14 amino acids. CDR1 SNHLY and CDR2 FYNNEI come from the germline V gene. For the CDR3, the DNA is TGTGCCAGCAGTGAATCGGTTAGAGGGACGGAGCAGTTCTTC. Encoded protein: CASSESVRGTEQFF.

The V and J genes are TRBV6-5 and TRBJ2-1; D unclear. V was clipped by 0 bases and J by 9 bases, with 12 bases between them. Per germline, CDR1 MNHEY and CDR2 SVGAGI. This CDR3 is built from 14 residues. The DNA of the CDR3 is TGTGCCAGCAGTTACTCGCGAAGACCGGGTGAGCAGTTCTTC. Translated: CASSYSRRPGEQFF.

The rearrangement links TRBV5-1 to TRBJ2-5; either TRBD1 or TRBD2 may fit D (5 bases each). This CDR3 spans 13 amino acids. The V end lost 6 bases, the J end lost 2 bases, and 11 bases lay between the germline ends. CDR1 SGHRS and CDR2 YFSETQ come from the germline V gene. CDR3 DNA: TGCGCCAGCAAACGGGGCTCACAAGAGACCCAGTACTTC. Translation: CASKRGSQETQYF.

The chain is built from TRBV27 and TRBJ2-7, with D perhaps matching TRBD1 or TRBD2 (5 bases each). CDR1 is MNHEY, CDR2 SMNVEV, per germline (reference sequence). Trimming took 5 bases from V and 5 from J, leaving 19 bases between them. The CDR3 is 15 amino acids. DNA for the CDR3: TGTGCCAGCAGTCCCCGGAGTGGGGGTCTGCACGAGCAGTACTTC. It specifies CASSPRSGGLHEQYF.

The chain recombines TRBV9 with TRBJ2-1; D is uncertain. V lost 3 bases and J 8 bases, leaving 9 bases between the germline ends. The CDR3 has 12 amino acids. Germline loops: CDR1 SGDLS, CDR2 YYNGEE. The CDR3 DNA follows: TGTGCCAGCAGCGAGTCCCCCTATGAGCAGTTCTTC. It codes for CASSESPYEQFF.

This clonotype was seen just once. The chain couples TRBV7-2 to TRBJ1-5; possible D gene TRBD1, 6 bases. V lost 0 bases, J lost 7 bases, and 13 bases lay in between. The CDR3 runs 15 residues. CDR1 and CDR2 from the germline V gene are SGHTA and FQGNSA. CDR3 nucleotides: TGTGCCAGCAGCTTAGCACAGGGTAATATGCAGCCCCAGCATTTT. It translates to CASSLAQGNMQPQHF.

The chain joins TRBV6-5 to TRBJ2-7, with TRBD1 matching 7 bases. This CDR3 is built from 14 residues. The J segment lost 3 bases and the V segment lost 5 bases, leaving 7 bases of the junction unmatched. CDR1 is MNHEY, CDR2 SVGAGI, per germline. In DNA form, the CDR3 reads TGTGCCAGCAGTATAAGCGACAGGGTCTACGAGCAGTACTTC. This translates into CASSISDRVYEQYF.

This chain joins TRBV14 and TRBJ2-7; D gene ambiguous. The CDR3 has 14 residues. The V and J ends lost 4 bases and 3 bases respectively, with 13 bases between them. From germline, CDR1 is SGHDN and CDR2 FVKESK. This chain's CDR3 is CASSRRLQSYEQYF. CDR3 coding DNA: TGTGCCAGCAGCCGCAGATTACAGAGCTACGAGCAGTACTTC. The complete variable domain, with remaining parts taken from reference TRBV14 and TRBJ2-7, reads EAGVTQFPSHSVIEKGQTVTLRCDPISGHDNLYWYRRVMGKEIKFLLHFVKESKQDESGMPNNRFLAERTGGTYSTLKVQPAELEDSGVYFCASSRRLQSYEQYFGPGTRLTVT.

The gene calls are TRBV29-1 and TRBJ2-5, with 8 bases aligning to TRBD1. Germline values: CDR1 SQVTM, CDR2 ANQGSEA. The CDR3 covers 13 residues. V was clipped by 7 bases and J by 3 bases; unmatched bases: 7. For the CDR3, the DNA is TGCAGCGCCGACTGGACAGGGAAAGAGACCCAGTACTTC. It translates to CSADWTGKETQYF. Filled out from reference TRBV29-1 and TRBJ2-5, the complete variable domain reads SAVISQKPSRDICQRGTSLTIQCQVDSQVTMMFWYRQQPGQSLTLIATANQGSEATYESGFVIDKFPISRPNLTFSTLTVSNMSPEDSSIYLCSADWTGKETQYFGPGTRLLVL.

The chain is built from TRBV15 and TRBJ1-1; tentatively, D is TRBD1 (6 bases). Germline CDR1 reads LNHNV; CDR2 reads YYDKDF (reference sequence). Trimming removed 0 bases from V and 0 bases from J, with 14 bases in between. CDR3 length: 17 amino acids. The CDR3 reads CATSREGFRDMNTEAFF. The CDR3 DNA sequence: TGTGCCACCAGCAGAGAGGGGTTTAGGGACATGAACACTGAAGCTTTCTTT.

The genes are TRBV28 and TRBJ2-7; the D is unclear. Per germline, CDR1 MDHEN and CDR2 SYDVKM. The CDR3 contains 14 residues. Trimming took 7 bases from V and 2 from J, leaving 15 bases between them. The CDR3 coding sequence is TGTGCCAGCACCTCGCCACTGACTCCCTACGAGCAGTACTTC. It is translated as CASTSPLTPYEQYF.

The chain links TRBV5-1 to TRBJ1-1; D gene ambiguous. V lost 0 bases and J 5 bases, leaving 11 bases between the germline ends. Germline V gene sequence: CDR1 SGHRS, CDR2 YFSETQ. This CDR3 comprises 14 residues. Here the CDR3 reads CASSLEGFGTEAFF. DNA of the CDR3: TGCGCCAGCAGCTTGGAAGGATTCGGAACTGAAGCTTTCTTT.

This clonotype has only one observation. J is TRBJ1-5 and V is TRBV29-1; D unclear. The germline V and J ends were trimmed by 8 bases and 2 bases, with 22 bases remaining between them. CDR3 length equals 16 residues. Looked up from germline, CDR1 is SQVTM and CDR2 is ANQGSEA. CDR3 amino acids: CSFNLEAPWGNQPQHF. CDR3 nucleotides: TGCAGCTTCAACCTCGAGGCCCCATGGGGCAATCAGCCCCAGCATTTT. The entire variable domain, with the rest obtained from reference TRBV29-1 and TRBJ1-5, is as follows: SAVISQKPSRDICQRGTSLTIQCQVDSQVTMMFWYRQQPGQSLTLIATANQGSEATYESGFVIDKFPISRPNLTFSTLTVSNMSPEDSSIYLCSFNLEAPWGNQPQHFGDGTRLSIL.

The chain carries TRBV7-9 and TRBJ2-7, with 7 nucleotides matching TRBD1. The germline V gene has CDR1 SEHNR and CDR2 FQNEAQ (reference sequence). The CDR3 is made up of 16 amino acids. With V trimmed by 1 base and J by 0 bases, 6 bases remained unmatched. The chain's CDR3 is CASSLVEGANSYEQYF. For the CDR3, the DNA is TGTGCCAGCAGCTTAGTAGAGGGGGCAAACTCCTACGAGCAGTACTTC. The complete variable domain, with remaining parts taken from reference TRBV7-9 and TRBJ2-7, reads DTGVSQNPRHKITKRGQNVTFRCDPISEHNRLYWYRQTLGQGPEFLTYFQNEAQLEKSRLLSDRFSAERPKGSFSTLEIQRTEQGDSAMYLCASSLVEGANSYEQYFGPGTRLTVT.